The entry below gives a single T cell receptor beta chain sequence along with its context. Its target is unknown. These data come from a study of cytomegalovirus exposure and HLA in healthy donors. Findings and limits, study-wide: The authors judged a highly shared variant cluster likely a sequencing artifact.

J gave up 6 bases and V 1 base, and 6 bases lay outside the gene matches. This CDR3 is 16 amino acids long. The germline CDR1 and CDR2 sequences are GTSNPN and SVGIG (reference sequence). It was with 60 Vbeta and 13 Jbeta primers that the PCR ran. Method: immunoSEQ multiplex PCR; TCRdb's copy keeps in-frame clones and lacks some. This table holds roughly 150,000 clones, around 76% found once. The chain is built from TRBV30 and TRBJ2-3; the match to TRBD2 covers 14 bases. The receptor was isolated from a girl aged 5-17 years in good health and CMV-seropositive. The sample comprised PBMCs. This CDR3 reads CAWSGIRLAGGDTQYF. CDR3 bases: TGTGCCTGGAGTGGAATCAGACTAGCGGGGGGGGATACGCAGTATTTT.